This TCR beta chain emerged from a study of T cells in Graves' hyperthyroidism and ophthalmopathy. Study at large: Any treatment followed the collection of peripheral blood at initial diagnosis. The study's findings and limits: Also found in blood were most expanded thyroid clonotypes above 0.001.

It was 8 to 10 ml of fresh peripheral blood that supplied the PBMCs. Of note for this clonotype: Its antigen is unidentified.

Amplified TCR beta CDR3 regions came from RNA transcripts. TCR CDR3 underwent first-round RT-PCR with the HTBI primer set. A single record per CDR3 protein comes from TCRdb applying MiXCR to the multiplex PCR reads. The table lists about 760,000 distinct CDR3 sequences, just over 35% of them singletons. The V gene lost 6 bases and the J gene lost 0 bases, with 12 bases spanning the gap. The CDR3 spans 15 residues. The rearrangement joins TRBV12-3 or TRBV12-4 to TRBJ1-3, with D possibly being TRBD1 (5 bases). Sequencing was performed on blood. This receptor was identified in a woman between 40 and 50 years old with Graves' hyperthyroidism. CDR3: CASSPGTYSGNTIYF. DNA for the CDR3: TGTGCCAGCAGCCCCGGGACGTACTCTGGAAACACCATATATTTT.